The 19 T cell receptor beta chains given below trace back to one sample, sequenced in a study of blood T cell repertoires in COVID-19. The data were produced by immunoSEQ multiplex PCR, yet TCRdb's version contains in-frame clones alone and is incomplete. The sample has 150,000 to 200,000 clones, about 82% seen once. The sequencing sample was made of peripheral blood. These TCRs come from a man aged 60-69 years with COVID-19, enrolled during active disease.

The J gene is TRBJ1-1, the V gene TRBV28; D is uncertain. The CDR3 extends over 16 amino acids. Trimming left V 0 bases short and J 0 bases short, with 11 bases between. In germline, CDR1 is MDHEN, CDR2 SYDVKM. CDR3: CASSLWEELMNTEAFF. CDR3 in DNA: TGTGCCAGCAGTTTATGGGAGGAGCTCATGAACACTGAAGCTTTCTTT.

In nucleotides, the CDR3 is TGTGCCAGCAGTGAGTTAGCGGGAGGACTTCACAATGAGCAGTTCTTC. Residues: CASSELAGGLHNEQFF. The chain couples TRBV2 to TRBJ2-1; TRBD2 aligns across 10 bases. With 3 bases clipped from V and 5 bases from J, the junction kept 7 bases outside the gene matches. Per the germline V gene, CDR1 is SNHLY and CDR2 is FYNNEI. This CDR3 spans 16 amino acids.

The J gene is TRBJ2-7, the V gene TRBV12-3 or TRBV12-4; D is possibly TRBD2 (6 bases). V lost 4 bases to trimming and J lost 5 bases, with 12 bases between them. The CDR3 runs 13 residues. The CDR3 loop is CASSSGTAHEQYF. In DNA form, the CDR3 reads TGTGCCAGCAGTTCCGGGACTGCCCACGAGCAGTACTTC.

V gene TRBV18 combines with J gene TRBJ2-5, with D perhaps TRBD1 (5 bases). Germline V gene sequence: CDR1 KGHSH, CDR2 LQKENI. The ends were cut back, 1 base at V and 1 base at J, with 10 bases in the middle. This CDR3 is built from 15 residues. CDR3 residues: CASSPQTALQETQYF. In nucleotides, the CDR3 is TGTGCCAGCTCACCACAGACAGCGCTCCAAGAGACCCAGTACTTC.

The chain carries TRBV5-1 and TRBJ1-3; 7 bases fit TRBD1. Germline trimming cut 0 bases from V and 4 bases from J; bases unmatched to any gene: 4. The germline V gene has CDR1 SGHRS and CDR2 YFSETQ. The length of the CDR3 is 15 residues. CDR3 residues: CASSLEGGAGNTIYF. CDR3 coding DNA: TGCGCCAGCAGCTTGGAAGGGGGCGCCGGAAACACCATATATTTT.

This sequence joins TRBV18 and TRBJ2-6; no definite D call. Per the germline V gene, CDR1 is KGHSH and CDR2 is LQKENI. CDR3 length: 16 amino acids. Trimming removed 3 bases from V and 3 bases from J, with 12 bases in between. DNA of the CDR3: TGTGCCAGCTCACCGACCGACACTCGTGGGGCCAACGTCCTGACTTTC. Residues: CASSPTDTRGANVLTF. Full variable domain (missing parts from reference TRBV18 and TRBJ2-6): NAGVMQNPRHLVRRRGQEARLRCSPMKGHSHVYWYRQLPEEGLKFMVYLQKENIIDESGMPKERFSAEFPKEGPSILRIQQVVRGDSAAYFCASSPTDTRGANVLTFGAGSRLTVL.

This chain uses TRBV5-1 with TRBJ2-3, with TRBD1 matching over 8 bases. CDR1 is SGHRS and CDR2 is YFSETQ in the germline V gene. V shed 3 bases and J 4 bases; nucleotides not matched to a gene: 7. This CDR3 has 15 residues. The CDR3, as DNA: TGCGCCAGCAGCTCCTGGACAGGGAACCCAGATACGCAGTATTTT. Its protein is CASSSWTGNPDTQYF. Filled out from reference TRBV5-1 and TRBJ2-3, the complete variable domain reads KAGVTQTPRYLIKTRGQQVTLSCSPISGHRSVSWYQQTPGQGLQFLFEYFSETQRNKGNFPGRFSGRQFSNSRSEMNVSTLELGDSALYLCASSSWTGNPDTQYFGPGTRLTVL.

The genes are TRBV18 and TRBJ1-4; D gene unclear. The length of the CDR3 is 14 residues. CDR1 is KGHSH and CDR2 is LQKENI in the germline V gene. V lost 4 bases to trimming and J lost 5 bases, with 11 bases between them. CDR3 in DNA: TGTGCCAGCTCACTTCGGGCGGGAAATGAAAAACTGTTTTTT. This sequence encodes CASSLRAGNEKLFF.

This chain connects TRBV3-1 (or the pseudogene TRBV3-2) to TRBJ2-3; D remains ambiguous. Trimming left V 0 bases short and J 2 bases short, with 6 bases between. The germline V gene has CDR1 LGHDT and CDR2 YNNKEL (reference sequence). There are 14 residues in the CDR3. The CDR3 DNA is TGTGCCAGCAGCCAAGACGGGTTCACAGATACGCAGTATTTT. Amino acids: CASSQDGFTDTQYF.

The chain joins TRBV7-6 to TRBJ1-3, with 7 bases identical to TRBD1. Germline V gene data show CDR1 as SGHVS and CDR2 as FNYEAQ. Germline trimming cut 5 bases from V and 0 bases from J; bases unmatched to any gene: 7. The length of the CDR3 is 16 residues. The CDR3 bases are TGTGCCAGCAGCCGTACCGACAGGGACTCTGGAAACACCATATATTTT. Its translation is CASSRTDRDSGNTIYF.

The J gene is TRBJ1-3, the V gene TRBV30; 9 positions agree with TRBD1. CDR3 length: 12 amino acids. The ends lost 4 bases at V and 11 bases at J; junction bases unmatched: 6. Per the germline V gene, CDR1 is GTSNPN and CDR2 is SVGIG (reference sequence). CDR3 amino acids: CAWTGQGISIYF. CDR3 bases: TGTGCCTGGACAGGACAGGGGATATCCATATATTTT.

The chain recombines TRBV6-5 with TRBJ1-1, with TRBD1 as a possible D gene (5 bases). Looked up from germline, CDR1 is MNHEY and CDR2 is SVGAGI. Trimming shortened V by 2 bases and J by 7 bases, and 11 bases separated the two germline ends. The CDR3 is 13 residues long. DNA of the CDR3: TGTGCCAGCAGTTACATGTCAGGGATTGAAGCTTTCTTT. Translation: CASSYMSGIEAFF.

The rearrangement joins TRBV3-1 (or the pseudogene TRBV3-2) to TRBJ1-5; maybe TRBD1 (5 bases). The V and J ends lost 4 bases and 6 bases respectively, with 16 bases between them. The V gene's germline CDR1 is LGHDT and CDR2 YNNKEL (reference sequence). The CDR3 consists of 15 residues. CDR3 region: CASSLRSGRGQPQHF. CDR3 coding DNA: TGTGCCAGCAGCCTAAGGTCAGGGAGGGGTCAGCCCCAGCATTTT.

The chain links TRBV6-5 to TRBJ2-7; 7 nucleotides match TRBD1. The J segment lost 4 bases and the V segment lost 7 bases, leaving 13 bases of the junction unmatched. CDR1 and CDR2 from the germline V gene are MNHEY and SVGAGI. CDR3 length equals 15 residues. CDR3 region: CASTRQGRVPYEQYF. The CDR3 region has the DNA TGTGCCAGCACTCGACAGGGTCGGGTCCCTTACGAGCAGTACTTC.

This clone was found once. This chain joins TRBV6-6 and TRBJ2-5, with TRBD1 matching over 7 bases. The CDR3 loop spans 13 amino acids. The germline V gene encodes CDR1 MNHNY and CDR2 SVGAGI (reference sequence). V lost 5 bases and J lost 5; bases outside the gene matches: 5. The CDR3 DNA is TGTGCCAGCAGTAGGGGACAGTGGGAGACCCAGTACTTC. Its protein is CASSRGQWETQYF.

The chain combines TRBV5-1 with TRBJ2-5; a possible D gene is TRBD2 (5 bases). V was shortened by 4 bases and J by 3 bases, with 19 bases between the two germline ends. The CDR3 is made up of 16 amino acids. The germline V gene encodes CDR1 SGHRS and CDR2 YFSETQ. Here the CDR3 DNA reads TGCGCCAGCAGCCCTGGAGCGGCTTCCATAGAAGAGACCCAGTACTTC. Encoded protein: CASSPGAASIEETQYF.

The V and J genes are TRBV19 and TRBJ1-5, with D possibly being TRBD1 (6 bases). Trimming left V 6 bases short and J 2 bases short, with 11 bases between. Per germline, CDR1 LNHDA and CDR2 SQIVND (reference sequence). The CDR3 consists of 14 residues. The CDR3 is CASSQGGGNQPQHF. The CDR3 DNA reads TGTGCCAGTAGCCAAGGGGGTGGCAATCAGCCCCAGCATTTT.

This rearrangement joins TRBV10-1 to TRBJ2-7, with 10 bases lining up with TRBD1. CDR3 size: 15 residues. Germline CDR1 reads WNHNN; CDR2 reads SYGVQD (reference sequence). V dropped 6 bases and J dropped 3; count of bases not matched to a gene: 8. In DNA form, the CDR3 reads TGCGCCAGCAGCAACGGGGGACAGGGGAACTACGAGCAGTACTTC. Translation: CASSNGGQGNYEQYF.

CDR3 in DNA: TGCGCCAGCAGCTTGCACAGGGGGCAAGTGACGAACACCGGGGAGCTGTTTTTT. Encoded protein: CASSLHRGQVTNTGELFF. The rearrangement joins TRBV5-1 to TRBJ2-2; 9 bases align to TRBD1. Germline lookup yields CDR1 SGHRS and CDR2 YFSETQ. The length of the CDR3 is 18 residues. The V segment lost 1 base and the J segment 0 bases; nucleotides outside the gene matches: 7.